These 14 T cell receptor beta chains originate from one sample sequenced in a study of sequential checkpoint blockade in melanoma. The treatment is: randomized to nivolumab then ipilimumab (arm A) or the reverse (arm B). Produced via immunoSEQ multiplex PCR; TCRdb's table is partial and in-frame only. The table includes fewer than 6,000 clones, around a third detected once. The material was tumor tissue (inferred from file names), obtained from a patient given nivolumab and ipilimumab in sequence. These receptors all come from a human donor with melanoma.

This clone was observed a few times. The chain links TRBV6-8 to TRBJ1-5, with D unresolved. This CDR3 is 15 amino acids long. Germline-derived CDR1 and CDR2 are MNHGY and SAAAGT. V lost 0 bases and J 4 bases, leaving 10 bases between the germline ends. CDR3 sequence reads: CASSYSSGANQPQHF. The DNA for the CDR3 is TGTGCCAGCAGTTACTCGTCCGGAGCTAATCAGCCCCAGCATTTT.

The CDR3 bases are TGTGCCAGCAGCGCCCGATCCTCCTCTGGAAACACCATATATTTT. Protein: CASSARSSSGNTIYF. This chain uses TRBV9 with TRBJ1-3; D uncertain. V lost 3 bases to trimming and J lost 0 bases, with 10 bases between them. Germline assignment: CDR1 SGDLS and CDR2 YYNGEE. This CDR3 spans 15 amino acids. The whole variable domain, filled in from reference TRBV9 and TRBJ1-3, reads DSGVTQTPKHLITATGQRVTLRCSPRSGDLSVYWYQQSLDQGLQFLIQYYNGEERAKGNILERFSAQQFPDLHSELNLSSLELGDSALYFCASSARSSSGNTIYFGEGSWLTVV.

This clone was found a few times. V and J are TRBV12-5 and TRBJ2-2; D might be TRBD2 (6 bases). Germline CDR1 and CDR2: LGHNT and FRNRAP. The CDR3 totals 14 residues. The DNA of the CDR3 is TGTGCCAGCACCCGGGACTGGAACACCGGGGAGCTGTTTTTT. It specifies CASTRDWNTGELFF.

The chain joins TRBV23-1 to TRBJ2-7, with 7 bases that match TRBD1. TRBV23-1 is sorted into the ORF group, with uncertain function. The J segment lost 1 base and the V segment lost 0 bases, leaving 15 bases of the junction unmatched. CDR3 length: 19 residues. The CDR3 nucleotides read TGCGCCAGCAGTCAATCGATCGGTTATCTAGACAGGGCGTCCTACGAGCAGTACTTC. It yields the protein CASSQSIGYLDRASYEQYF.

This clone qualifies as large. The chain joins TRBV11-3 to TRBJ1-3; D remains unclear. The V end was cut by 3 bases, the J end by 0 bases, with 12 bases between. This CDR3 region has 16 residues. The germline V gene encodes CDR1 SGHNT and CDR2 YENEEA. This chain's CDR3 is CASSFSMGSSGNTIYF. CDR3 DNA sequence: TGTGCCAGCAGCTTTTCAATGGGATCCTCTGGAAACACCATATATTTT. Based on the CDR3 plus reference TRBV11-3 and TRBJ1-3, the full variable domain is EAGVVQSPRYKIIEKKQPVAFWCNPISGHNTLYWYLQNLGQGPELLIRYENEEAVDDSQLPKDRFSAERLKGVDSTLKIQPAELGDSAVYLCASSFSMGSSGNTIYFGEGSWLTVV.

This clone was seen a few times. The V and J genes are TRBV6-8 and TRBJ1-1; possible D gene TRBD1, 6 bases. The ends were cut back, 5 bases at V and 4 bases at J, with 17 bases in the middle. This CDR3 is built from 15 residues. The germline gives CDR1 MNHGY, CDR2 SAAAGT. The CDR3 nucleotides read TGTGCCAGCAGTGGACACAGGGTTGAGAGCACTGAAGCTTTCTTT. This encodes CASSGHRVESTEAFF.

The genes are TRBV19 and TRBJ2-2; no reliable D call. Trimming pared 6 bases from V and 6 bases from J, leaving 14 bases between. The V gene's germline CDR1 is LNHDA and CDR2 SQIVND (reference sequence). This CDR3 has 14 amino acids. The chain's CDR3 is CASSGFQYSGELFF. The CDR3 DNA reads as TGTGCCAGTAGCGGGTTTCAATATTCCGGGGAGCTGTTTTTT.

Comment on this clone: The junction and the germline gene differ at one end; a read error may be behind it. The rearrangement links TRBV6-8 to TRBJ1-1; TRBD1 matches 7 bases. Germline assignment: CDR1 MNHGY and CDR2 SAAAGT. This CDR3 spans 15 amino acids. The chain's CDR3 is CAISVSGQMNTEAFF. CDR3 DNA sequence: TGTGCCATCAGTGTTTCGGGACAGATGAACACTGAAGCTTTCTTT.

J is TRBJ2-7 and V is TRBV18; 8 bases match TRBD1. The CDR3 consists of 15 residues. With V trimmed by 3 bases and J by 5 bases, 9 bases remained unmatched. Germline-derived CDR1 and CDR2 are KGHSH and LQKENI. DNA for the CDR3: TGTGCCAGCTCACCTGTGGCAGGGGGCATCAACGAGCAGTACTTC. It is translated as CASSPVAGGINEQYF.

In its sample, this clone is medium-sized. The chain links TRBV1 to TRBJ1-3. TRBV1 corresponds to a pseudogene. This CDR3 is 14 amino acids long. The CDR3 region is CASSPGLVHDTIYF. The CDR3 bases are TGCGCCAGCAGCCCGGGACTAGTCCACGACACCATATATTTT.

The rearrangement joins TRBV12-5 to TRBJ2-1, with TRBD2 matching over 7 bases. V lost 5 bases, J lost 5 bases, and 15 bases stayed unmatched. This CDR3 is built from 17 residues. Germline V gene data show CDR1 as LGHNT and CDR2 as FRNRAP. The CDR3 sequence: CASGPRASGDGNNEQFF. The CDR3 bases are TGTGCTAGTGGTCCAAGGGCTAGCGGAGACGGTAACAATGAGCAGTTCTTC.

In its sample, this clone was seen a few times. This chain links TRBV6-8 with TRBJ1-4; D is unresolved. The germline V gene encodes CDR1 MNHGY and CDR2 SAAAGT. V lost 0 bases, J lost 6 bases, and 11 bases lay in between. CDR3 length: 15 residues. CDR3 loop: CASSYSGNLDEKLFF. The CDR3 region has the DNA TGTGCCAGCAGTTACTCGGGGAATCTTGATGAAAAACTGTTTTTT.

This clone appeared a few times. This chain connects TRBV12-5 to TRBJ2-3; D ambiguous. Germline V CDR1 and CDR2: LGHNT, FRNRAP. The CDR3 is 17 residues long. This CDR3 reads CASNLKIMGSRTDTQYF. CDR3 nucleotide sequence: TGTGCCAGCAATCTAAAAATTATGGGCAGCCGCACAGATACGCAGTATTTT.

In its sample, this clone was seen once. The gene calls are TRBV29-1 and TRBJ2-5; 7 nucleotides line up with TRBD1. Germline trimming cut 3 bases from V and 5 bases from J; bases unmatched to any gene: 3. Germline CDR1 reads SQVTM; CDR2 reads ANQGSEA. This CDR3 is 12 amino acids long. The CDR3: CSVETGIETQYF. The CDR3, as DNA: TGCAGCGTTGAGACAGGGATCGAGACCCAGTACTTC.